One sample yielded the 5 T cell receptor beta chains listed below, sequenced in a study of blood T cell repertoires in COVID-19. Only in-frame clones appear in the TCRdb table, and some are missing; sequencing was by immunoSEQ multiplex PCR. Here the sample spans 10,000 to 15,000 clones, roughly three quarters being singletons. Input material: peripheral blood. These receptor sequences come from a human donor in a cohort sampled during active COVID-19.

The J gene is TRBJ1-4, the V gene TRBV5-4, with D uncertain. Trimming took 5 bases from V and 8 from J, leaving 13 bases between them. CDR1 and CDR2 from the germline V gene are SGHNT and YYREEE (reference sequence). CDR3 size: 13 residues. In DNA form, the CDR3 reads TGTGCCAGCAGTCGGCGGGAGGAGGAAAAACTGTTTTTT. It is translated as CASSRREEEKLFF. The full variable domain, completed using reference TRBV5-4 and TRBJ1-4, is ETGVTQSPTHLIKTRGQQVTLRCSSQSGHNTVSWYQQALGQGPQFIFQYYREEENGRGNFPPRFSGLQFPNYSSELNVNALELDDSALYLCASSRREEEKLFFGSGTQLSVL.

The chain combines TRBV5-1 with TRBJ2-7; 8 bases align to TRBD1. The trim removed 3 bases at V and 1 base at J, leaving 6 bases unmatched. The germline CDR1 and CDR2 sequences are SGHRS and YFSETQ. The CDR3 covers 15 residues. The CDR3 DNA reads TGCGCCAGCAGCTCGACAGGGGTTTCTTCCTACGAGCAGTACTTC. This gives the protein CASSSTGVSSYEQYF.

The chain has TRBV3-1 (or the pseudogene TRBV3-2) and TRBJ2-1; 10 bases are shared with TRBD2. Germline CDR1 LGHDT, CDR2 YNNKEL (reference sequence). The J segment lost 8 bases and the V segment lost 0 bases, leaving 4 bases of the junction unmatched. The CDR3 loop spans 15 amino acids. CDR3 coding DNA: TGTGCCAGCAGCCAAGATGCTAGCGGGGGATATGAGCAGTTCTTC. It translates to CASSQDASGGYEQFF.

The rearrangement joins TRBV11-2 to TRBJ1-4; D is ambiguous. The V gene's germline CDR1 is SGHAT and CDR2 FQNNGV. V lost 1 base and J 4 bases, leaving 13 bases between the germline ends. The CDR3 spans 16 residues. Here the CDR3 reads CASSLGAQPFNEKLFF. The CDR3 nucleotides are TGTGCCAGCAGCTTAGGGGCACAGCCCTTTAATGAAAAACTGTTTTTT.

CDR3 sequence (DNA): TGTGCCAGCAGCTCGTTCGGGACAGGGTCTAACTATGGCTACACCTTC. Translated: CASSSFGTGSNYGYTF. The chain links TRBV5-4 to TRBJ1-2, with TRBD1 matching 9 bases. Germline assignment: CDR1 SGHNT and CDR2 YYREEE (reference sequence). V lost 3 bases to trimming and J lost 0 bases; unmatched junction nucleotides: 6. CDR3 length equals 16 residues.